This paragraph reports one TCR beta chain. Its specificity is not known. The data originate from a study of T cell responses to AZD1222 COVID-19 vaccine. Study-level results: The donor group comprised mostly white British people and more females; the analysis possibly underestimated clonal diversity. Following two doses of AZD1222, Spike-specific TCR breadth and depth rose.

Analyses pooled second doses at about 4 or about 12 weeks. Assay: immunoSEQ multiplex PCR; the TCRdb copy retains only in-frame clones and omits some. The sample holds 100,000 to 140,000 clones, about 85% seen once. The TCR was taken from an adult who received the AZD1222 COVID-19 vaccine. Sequences were derived from peripheral blood, sampled 28 days after the second AZD1222 dose.

The CDR3 here is CASSEKSNQETQYF. In DNA, the CDR3 is TGTGCCAGCAGTGAAAAGTCTAACCAAGAGACCCAGTACTTC. V usage is TRBV25-1 and J usage is TRBJ2-5; D is uncertain. V was cut by 2 bases and J by 0 bases, with 7 bases left in between. Germline V gene sequence: CDR1 MGHDK, CDR2 SYGVNS. The length of the CDR3 is 14 residues. Complete variable domain (other parts from reference TRBV25-1 and TRBJ2-5): EADIYQTPRYLVIGTGKKITLECSQTMGHDKMYWYQQDPGMELHLIHYSYGVNSTEKGDLSSESTVSRIRTEHFPLTLESARPSHTSQYLCASSEKSNQETQYFGPGTRLLVL.